This entry lists 18 T cell receptor beta chains sequenced from one sample in a study of cytomegalovirus exposure and HLA in healthy donors. PCR employed 60 Vbeta and 13 Jbeta primers. This table comes from immunoSEQ multiplex PCR, and its TCRdb copy is limited to in-frame clones, with some not included. The table lists 100,000 to 150,000 clones, around 80% of them singletons. The sequenced material came from PBMCs. Receptors were obtained from a man aged 25-45 years in good health and CMV-seropositive.

A few counts support this clone. The CDR3 loop reads CASSFAGSETQYF. CDR3 DNA sequence: TGTGCCAGCAGCTTTGCGGGATCAGAGACCCAGTACTTC. V is TRBV5-4 and J is TRBJ2-5, with a possible D match to TRBD2 (6 bases). The length of the CDR3 is 13 residues. Germline values: CDR1 SGHNT, CDR2 YYREEE (reference sequence). Trimming took 2 bases from V and 4 from J, leaving 9 bases between them.

The chain combines TRBV5-1 with TRBJ2-6, with 8 bases matching TRBD1. Germline-derived CDR1 and CDR2 are SGHRS and YFSETQ. The CDR3 spans 15 residues. The V and J ends lost 5 bases and 0 bases, in that order; junction bases with no gene match: 1. CDR3 region: CASRDRVSGANVLTF. In DNA form, the CDR3 reads TGCGCCAGCAGGGACAGGGTCTCTGGGGCCAACGTCCTGACTTTC.

The chain joins TRBV27 to TRBJ2-1; 9 nucleotides line up with TRBD2. The CDR3 spans 16 residues. Trimming took 6 bases from V and 4 from J; bases not matched to a gene: 10. The germline V gene encodes CDR1 MNHEY and CDR2 SMNVEV (reference sequence). CDR3 in amino acids: CASSQAWLAGYNEQFF. CDR3 DNA sequence: TGTGCCAGCAGCCAGGCTTGGCTAGCGGGATACAATGAGCAGTTCTTC.

The chain joins TRBV10-3 to TRBJ2-7; D remains ambiguous. Germline CDR1 and CDR2: ENHRY and SYGVKD. The CDR3 sequence is 15 residues long. The V and J ends lost 5 bases and 3 bases respectively, with 17 bases between them. The chain's CDR3 is CAISPSVVEIYEQYF. The CDR3 DNA reads TGTGCCATCAGTCCCTCGGTTGTAGAAATCTACGAGCAGTACTTC.

This chain connects TRBV10-3 to TRBJ1-3; D ambiguous. The ends were cut back, 6 bases at V and 0 bases at J, with 6 bases in the middle. This CDR3 is built from 13 residues. Germline lookup yields CDR1 ENHRY and CDR2 SYGVKD. The CDR3 DNA follows: TGTGCCATCAGACAGAGCTCTGGAAACACCATATATTTT. It codes for CAIRQSSGNTIYF.

The genes are TRBV30 and TRBJ1-1; D not certain. The V end lost 2 bases, the J end lost 5 bases, and 21 bases lay between the germline ends. Germline CDR1 reads GTSNPN; CDR2 reads SVGIG (reference sequence). The CDR3 totals 16 residues. CDR3 nucleotides: TGTGCCTGGAGTAACCCCTTGGGCCCCTCGGGGACTGAAGCTTTCTTT. It specifies CAWSNPLGPSGTEAFF.

There are a few counts of this clone. CDR3 DNA sequence: TGTGCCAGCGCCGCCACAGGTGACCTCTTCCACGAGCAGTACTTC. Its protein is CASAATGDLFHEQYF. The chain joins TRBV6-1 to TRBJ2-7, with D perhaps TRBD1 (5 bases). The CDR3 spans 15 residues. CDR1 and CDR2 (germline): MNHNS, SASEGT. Trimming stripped 8 bases from V and 5 bases from J, with 22 bases between.

The chain links TRBV27 to TRBJ2-7, with 14 bases that match TRBD2. CDR1 is MNHEY, CDR2 SMNVEV, per germline (reference sequence). V was clipped by 5 bases and J by 2 bases; unmatched bases: 2. The CDR3 contains 15 residues. The CDR3 DNA reads as TGTGCCAGCAGTGTGGGACTAGCGGGAGCCTACGAGCAGTACTTC. Residues: CASSVGLAGAYEQYF.

This clone was recorded a few times. The chain recombines TRBV9 with TRBJ1-4; tentatively, D is TRBD1 (5 bases). V lost 2 bases to trimming and J lost 8 bases, with 10 bases between them. The germline V gene encodes CDR1 SGDLS and CDR2 YYNGEE. The CDR3 is 13 amino acids. CDR3 residues: CASSVDIGEKLFF. DNA of the CDR3: TGTGCCAGCAGCGTGGACATTGGGGAAAAACTGTTTTTT. Using reference TRBV9 and TRBJ1-4 for the parts outside the CDR3, the full variable domain is DSGVTQTPKHLITATGQRVTLRCSPRSGDLSVYWYQQSLDQGLQFLIQYYNGEERAKGNILERFSAQQFPDLHSELNLSSLELGDSALYFCASSVDIGEKLFFGSGTQLSVL.

The V call is TRBV29-1, the J call TRBJ2-5; 12 positions agree with TRBD2. There are 13 residues in the CDR3. J gave up 5 bases and V 7 bases, and 5 bases lay outside the gene matches. The germline CDR1 and CDR2 sequences are SQVTM and ANQGSEA. CDR3 in DNA: TGCAGCGCCCCAACTAGCGGGAGGGAGACCCAGTACTTC. It yields the protein CSAPTSGRETQYF.

The rearrangement joins TRBV14 to TRBJ2-3, with D hard to call. With 4 bases removed from V and 4 bases from J, the gap between germline ends came to 15 bases. The CDR3 runs 15 residues. Germline V gene lookup returns CDR1 SGHDN and CDR2 FVKESK. As DNA, the CDR3 is TGTGCCAGCAGCCCCAGGCCCAGTGGGCCAGATACGCAGTATTTT. This codes for CASSPRPSGPDTQYF.

This clone appeared once. Here the CDR3 reads CSVTQQGPPGANVLTF. Here the CDR3 DNA reads TGCAGCGTAACCCAACAGGGCCCGCCAGGGGCCAACGTCCTGACTTTC. The genes are TRBV29-1 and TRBJ2-6, with a possible D match to TRBD1 (6 bases). Germline V gene lookup returns CDR1 SQVTM and CDR2 ANQGSEA. V was pared by 6 bases and J by 4 bases, with 19 bases between. The length of the CDR3 is 16 residues.

This chain connects TRBV7-8 to TRBJ2-5; 8 bases fit TRBD2. The CDR3 has 15 amino acids. Germline V gene data show CDR1 as SGHVS and CDR2 as FQNEAQ. J was trimmed by 4 bases and V by 7 bases; bases with no gene match: 11. In DNA form, the CDR3 reads TGTGCCAGCAACCGGTTGGGACTAGGCCCAGAGACCCAGTACTTC. Translated, it gives CASNRLGLGPETQYF.

The chain links TRBV4-1 to TRBJ1-2; no firm D call. V lost 1 base to trimming and J lost 3 bases, with 6 bases between them. This CDR3 is built from 13 residues. CDR1 and CDR2 from the germline V gene are MGHRA and YSYEKL. The CDR3 DNA reads as TGCGCCAGCAGCCAAGGGGCAGACTATGGCTACACCTTC. It yields the protein CASSQGADYGYTF.

The chain has TRBV5-1 and TRBJ2-1; a possible D gene is TRBD1 (5 bases). Trimming stripped 4 bases from V and 8 bases from J, with 16 bases between. Germline V gene lookup returns CDR1 SGHRS and CDR2 YFSETQ. The CDR3 is made up of 14 amino acids. DNA for the CDR3: TGCGCCAGCAGCCCGCAAAGCTGGGGCGATGAGCAGTTCTTC. Amino acid sequence: CASSPQSWGDEQFF. Combining the CDR3 with reference TRBV5-1 and TRBJ2-1 gives the whole variable domain KAGVTQTPRYLIKTRGQQVTLSCSPISGHRSVSWYQQTPGQGLQFLFEYFSETQRNKGNFPGRFSGRQFSNSRSEMNVSTLELGDSALYLCASSPQSWGDEQFFGPGTRLTVL.

To note about this clone: The sample holds other DNA sequences that translate to the same CDR3. The chain uses TRBV29-1 and TRBJ2-3; weak D call: TRBD2 (5 bases). The germline V and J ends were trimmed by 4 bases and 0 bases, with 5 bases remaining between them. The germline gives CDR1 SQVTM, CDR2 ANQGSEA. The CDR3 contains 12 residues. For the CDR3, the DNA is TGCAGCGTTGGAGGGAGCACAGATACGCAGTATTTT. It is translated as CSVGGSTDTQYF.

V is TRBV20-1 and J is TRBJ1-5; 7 bases match TRBD1. This CDR3 region has 11 residues. With V trimmed by 5 bases and J by 8 bases, 3 bases remained unmatched. Germline V gene sequence: CDR1 DFQATT, CDR2 SNEGSKA (reference sequence). The chain's CDR3 is CSAGDREPQHF. DNA of the CDR3: TGCAGTGCTGGCGACAGGGAGCCCCAGCATTTT.

This chain uses TRBV28 with TRBJ2-4, with 7 bases aligning to TRBD1. The V gene's germline CDR1 is MDHEN and CDR2 SYDVKM. The CDR3 totals 14 residues. The junction had 3 bases not matched to a gene; V was cut back by 6 bases and J by 1 base. CDR3: CASSEQGAKNIQYF. The CDR3 DNA is TGTGCCAGCAGCGAACAGGGGGCCAAAAACATTCAGTACTTC.